The clone carrying this TCR beta chain was seen more than once but under ten times. This entry is derived from a study of CD8+CD57+ T cells in acquired aplastic anemia. Study-level information: On average, sorted CD4+ and CD8+ cells gave around 3.3 ug of DNA.

Genomic DNA acted as the template from which TCR beta VDJ combination and CDR3 sequence profiling were carried out. TCRdb reanalysed the reads using MiXCR and keeps one entry per CDR3 protein. The table shows hundreds of thousands of distinct CDR3 sequences, with around 72% occurring only once. CDR3 size: 15 residues. Germline V gives CDR1 DFQATT, CDR2 SNEGSKA (reference sequence). The V gene lost 3 bases and the J gene lost 6 bases, with 15 bases spanning the gap. The sequenced material came from sorted CD4+, CD8+, or CD8+CD57+ T cells (not recorded which) from PBMCs. This clonotype was obtained from a human donor in good health, serving as a control. This chain joins TRBV20-1 and TRBJ1-6; D perhaps matches TRBD1 (6 bases). The CDR3 sequence: CSARETGRSNSPLHF. CDR3 nucleotides: TGCAGTGCTAGGGAAACAGGGAGAAGTAATTCACCCCTCCACTTT.